The following is a TCR beta chain sequence with its context. With 4 bases clipped from V and 0 bases from J, the junction kept 4 bases outside the gene matches. Per the germline V gene, CDR1 is SGDLS and CDR2 is YYNGEE. The CDR3 loop spans 14 amino acids. This specimen belongs to a study of blood T cell repertoires in COVID-19. As for the study in general: Material from acute and convalescent COVID-19 was sourced from the United States, Italy and Spain. Sources were T cells, B-cell-depleted T cells, or PBMCs; the material itself was cDNA or gDNA.

The method was immunoSEQ multiplex PCR; TCRdb's version includes in-frame clones alone and lacks a portion of them. The sample lists around 210,000 clones, 86% occurring once. The chain is built from TRBV9 and TRBJ2-7; 7 bases match TRBD2. Sequenced material: peripheral blood. This TCR was recovered from a woman in her 70s with acute or convalescent COVID-19. CDR3 region: CASSSTSASYEQYF. The CDR3 DNA reads as TGTGCCAGCAGCTCCACTAGCGCCTCCTACGAGCAGTACTTC.